A single sample gave rise to the 28 T cell receptor beta chains below, sequenced in a study of OX40 agonist ivuxolimab in advanced cancers. Measured with immunoSEQ multiplex PCR; TCRdb has only the in-frame clones, and not every one. The data show around 19,000 clones, with 75% to 95% seen just once and about three fifths held by the top ten. The input for sequencing was CD4+ or CD8+ T cells sorted from blood, taken in a trial of the OX40 agonist ivuxolimab. The receptors here all came from an adult with an advanced solid tumor such as melanoma, head and neck, liver or kidney cancer.

The chain employs TRBV5-6 and TRBJ1-1; no clear D gene. This CDR3 region has 11 residues. V was clipped by 2 bases and J by 4 bases, with 3 bases between them. CDR1 and CDR2 from the germline V gene are SGHDT and YYEEEE. The CDR3 here is CASSFSTEAFF. DNA of the CDR3: TGTGCCAGCAGCTTTAGCACTGAAGCTTTCTTT.

The chain is built from TRBV7-9 and TRBJ1-1; D unclear. V was clipped by 5 bases and J by 6 bases, with 13 bases between them. CDR1 is SEHNR, CDR2 FQNEAQ, per germline (reference sequence). The CDR3 consists of 13 residues. The CDR3 region is CASSPAATPEAFF. Here the CDR3 DNA reads TGTGCCAGCAGCCCCGCCGCGACCCCTGAAGCTTTCTTT.

The chain carries TRBV15 and TRBJ2-5, with D perhaps matching TRBD2 (6 bases). CDR3 length equals 15 residues. V lost 1 base and J lost 2, with 11 bases in between. Germline assignment: CDR1 LNHNV and CDR2 YYDKDF (reference sequence). The CDR3 reads CATSRGPGTQETQYF. The CDR3 DNA is TGTGCCACCAGCAGAGGACCCGGGACTCAAGAGACCCAGTACTTC.

This chain joins TRBV13 and TRBJ2-5; D remains unclear. Germline V gene sequence: CDR1 PRHDT, CDR2 FYEKMQ (reference sequence). Trimming took off 0 bases at V and 1 base at J, with 9 bases between the two ends. CDR3 length: 15 residues. CDR3 DNA: TGTGCCAGCAGCTTAGGCGGCGAAAGCCAAGAGACCCAGTACTTC. Protein product: CASSLGGESQETQYF.

The chain joins TRBV5-6 to TRBJ2-7, with 7 bases that match TRBD1. CDR3 length: 16 residues. Germline assignment: CDR1 SGHDT and CDR2 YYEEEE. V was pared by 0 bases and J by 2 bases, with 8 bases of the junction left unmatched. The CDR3 loop is CASSLGAGTEAYEQYF. The CDR3 DNA reads TGTGCCAGCAGCTTGGGGGCCGGGACAGAGGCCTACGAGCAGTACTTC.

The chain joins TRBV4-1 to TRBJ2-3; possible D gene TRBD1, 6 bases. Germline-derived CDR1 and CDR2 are MGHRA and YSYEKL. The CDR3 is 16 amino acids. Trimming removed 0 bases at V and 2 bases at J, with 12 bases between. The CDR3 DNA sequence: TGCGCCAGCAGCCAAGATGTGGGGGCCACCACAGATACGCAGTATTTT. Protein: CASSQDVGATTDTQYF.

The chain recombines TRBV11-2 with TRBJ2-7; D could derive from TRBD1 or TRBD2 (5 bases each). This CDR3 region has 17 residues. Germline CDR1 reads SGHAT; CDR2 reads FQNNGV. V lost 1 base to trimming and J lost 0 bases, with 16 bases between them. The DNA for the CDR3 is TGTGCCAGCAGCTTAGTTCCCCGGGGACCGAACTCCTACGAGCAGTACTTC. Its translation is CASSLVPRGPNSYEQYF.

The chain uses TRBV27 and TRBJ2-3; D perhaps matches TRBD2 (6 bases). Between the trimmed V and J ends, which lost 3 bases and 3 bases, there was a span of 13 bases. The CDR3 sequence is 15 residues long. CDR1 and CDR2 from the germline V gene are MNHEY and SMNVEV (reference sequence). The chain's CDR3 is CASSLRFRGTDTQYF. CDR3 coding DNA: TGTGCCAGCAGTTTGAGGTTCCGGGGGACAGATACGCAGTATTTT.

The rearrangement uses TRBV7-6 and TRBJ1-1, with 8 positions matching TRBD1. The J segment lost 3 bases and the V segment lost 4 bases, leaving 7 bases of the junction unmatched. The CDR3 is 15 amino acids. Germline-derived CDR1 and CDR2 are SGHVS and FNYEAQ. The CDR3, as DNA: TGTGCCAGCAGCTCACGACAGGGGCTGGACACTGAAGCTTTCTTT. It yields the protein CASSSRQGLDTEAFF. The variable domain in full, with the rest retrieved from reference TRBV7-6 and TRBJ1-1, is GAGVSQSPRYKVTKRGQDVALRCDPISGHVSLYWYRQALGQGPEFLTYFNYEAQQDKSGLPNDRFSAERPEGSISTLTIQRTEQRDSAMYRCASSSRQGLDTEAFFGQGTRLTVV.

The V gene is TRBV7-9, the J gene TRBJ1-2; D unresolved. The V and J ends lost 4 bases and 0 bases respectively, with 9 bases between them. Germline CDR1 SEHNR, CDR2 FQNEAQ (reference sequence). The length of the CDR3 is 14 residues. DNA of the CDR3: TGTGCCAGCAGCTCACCCGGTCCTAACTATGGCTACACCTTC. Its translation: CASSSPGPNYGYTF.

The rearrangement uses TRBV4-1 and TRBJ2-7, with TRBD1 as a possible D gene (5 bases). Germline V gives CDR1 MGHRA, CDR2 YSYEKL. The CDR3 sequence is 15 residues long. V dropped 0 bases and J dropped 1 base, with 10 bases sitting between them. The CDR3 bases are TGCGCCAGCAGCCAAGATGGCAAGGGGTCCTACGAGCAGTACTTC. Amino acid sequence: CASSQDGKGSYEQYF.

This rearrangement joins TRBV10-3 to TRBJ2-5; a possible D gene is TRBD2 (5 bases). This CDR3 has 15 residues. The V end lost 2 bases, the J end lost 5 bases, and 15 bases lay between the germline ends. Germline V gene data show CDR1 as ENHRY and CDR2 as SYGVKD. CDR3 in DNA: TGTGCCATCAGTGAGCGGACCTCCCCGGGGGAGACCCAGTACTTC. This gives the protein CAISERTSPGETQYF.

CDR3 loop: CASSLVEGAYGYTF. In nucleotides, the CDR3 is TGTGCCAGCAGCTTAGTGGAGGGAGCCTATGGCTACACCTTC. V and J are TRBV7-2 and TRBJ1-2, with no clear D. V lost 1 base, J lost 4 bases, and 10 bases lay in between. The germline CDR1 and CDR2 sequences are SGHTA and FQGNSA. The CDR3 is 14 amino acids.

The chain recombines TRBV21-1 with TRBJ2-3; the tabulated D call, TRBD2, remains unverified against the DNA. TRBV21-1 is noted as a pseudogene. This CDR3 spans 22 amino acids. CDR3 region: CASSTRLTGLADTRNNTDTQYF. Here the CDR3 DNA reads TGTGCCAGCAGCACACGACTCACTGGACTAGCGGACACAAGAAACAACACAGATACGCAGTATTTT.

The chain uses TRBV5-6 and TRBJ2-1; a possible D gene is TRBD2 (5 bases). V was shortened by 0 bases and J by 2 bases, with 6 bases between the two germline ends. CDR1 and CDR2 from the germline V gene are SGHDT and YYEEEE. This CDR3 is built from 14 residues. As DNA, the CDR3 is TGTGCCAGCAGCTTGGCCGGGGCCTACAATGAGCAGTTCTTC. Protein product: CASSLAGAYNEQFF.

The rearrangement uses TRBV7-2 and TRBJ2-7; 9 positions agree with TRBD1. CDR1 is SGHTA and CDR2 is FQGNSA in the germline V gene. CDR3 size: 15 residues. With V trimmed by 5 bases and J by 4 bases, 9 bases remained unmatched. The CDR3 DNA sequence: TGTGCCAGCAGCGCCTACGGGGGACAGGGATACGAGCAGTACTTC. Protein product: CASSAYGGQGYEQYF. The entire variable domain, with the rest obtained from reference TRBV7-2 and TRBJ2-7, is as follows: GAGVSQSPSNKVTEKGKDVELRCDPISGHTALYWYRQSLGQGLEFLIYFQGNSAPDKSGLPSDRFSAERTGGSVSTLTIQRTQQEDSAVYLCASSAYGGQGYEQYFGPGTRLTVT.

In this sample, this clone turned up once. The chain links TRBV11-3 to TRBJ1-5; TRBD1 is a possible D gene (6 bases). Trimming cost V 4 bases and J 0 bases, with 16 bases left between them. CDR1 SGHNT and CDR2 YENEEA come from the germline V gene. The CDR3 spans 17 residues. The CDR3 sequence: CASSSPRGSNSNQPQHF. The CDR3 DNA reads TGTGCCAGCAGCTCGCCCAGGGGCAGTAATAGCAATCAGCCCCAGCATTTT. Full variable domain (rest looked up from reference TRBV11-3 and TRBJ1-5): EAGVVQSPRYKIIEKKQPVAFWCNPISGHNTLYWYLQNLGQGPELLIRYENEEAVDDSQLPKDRFSAERLKGVDSTLKIQPAELGDSAVYLCASSSPRGSNSNQPQHFGDGTRLSIL.

The V call is TRBV4-1, the J call TRBJ2-7; D might be TRBD2 (7 bases). V lost 3 bases, J lost 7 bases, and 13 bases lay in between. Germline V gene sequence: CDR1 MGHRA, CDR2 YSYEKL. This CDR3 has 13 residues. CDR3 nucleotide sequence: TGCGCCAGCAGCCAGGGAGGGGGTGGTGAGCAGTACTTC. This gives the protein CASSQGGGGEQYF.

V gene TRBV2 combines with J gene TRBJ2-7; perhaps TRBD1 as D (5 bases). V was pared by 6 bases and J by 0 bases, with 9 bases between. There are 13 residues in the CDR3. Germline-derived CDR1 and CDR2 are SNHLY and FYNNEI. The CDR3 DNA reads TGTGCCAGCAGCAGACAGAGCTCCTACGAGCAGTACTTC. Its translation: CASSRQSSYEQYF.

This clone was detected once. V is TRBV7-8 and J is TRBJ2-5, with D perhaps TRBD2 (6 bases). Per germline, CDR1 SGHVS and CDR2 FQNEAQ. Trimming stripped 4 bases from V and 4 bases from J, with 13 bases between. The CDR3 is 14 residues long. The CDR3 is CASSYPEGSETQYF. In DNA, the CDR3 is TGTGCCAGCAGCTACCCGGAGGGGTCAGAGACCCAGTACTTC.

This chain joins TRBV2 and TRBJ1-5, with a possible D match to TRBD1 (5 bases). CDR3 length: 15 residues. V lost 1 base and J 5 bases, leaving 12 bases between the germline ends. CDR1 and CDR2 (germline): SNHLY, FYNNEI. DNA for the CDR3: TGTGCCAGCAGTGAAGGTGGGCAGGGCTATCAGCCCCAGCATTTT. Protein: CASSEGGQGYQPQHF. The whole variable domain, remainder taken from reference TRBV2 and TRBJ1-5, is EPEVTQTPSHQVTQMGQEVILRCVPISNHLYFYWYRQILGQKVEFLVSFYNNEISEKSEIFDDQFSVERPDGSNFTLKIRSTKLEDSAMYFCASSEGGQGYQPQHFGDGTRLSIL.

In its sample, this clone was seen once. This chain connects TRBV2 to TRBJ2-1; maybe TRBD1 (5 bases). The germline CDR1 and CDR2 sequences are SNHLY and FYNNEI. V was cut by 7 bases and J by 7 bases, with 23 bases left in between. CDR3 length equals 16 residues. As DNA, the CDR3 is TGTGCCAGCAACCCTATCCAGGGTGGGCGTGATAATGAGCAGTTCTTC. This sequence encodes CASNPIQGGRDNEQFF.

This clone has a single count. The chain uses TRBV30 and TRBJ2-7; a possible D gene is TRBD2 (7 bases). This CDR3 region has 14 residues. The ends were cut back, 3 bases at V and 6 bases at J, with 18 bases in the middle. Germline assignment: CDR1 GTSNPN and CDR2 SVGIG (reference sequence). Written as DNA, the CDR3 is TGTGCCTGGAGCGCGGGGGCCGGCGGGGGCGAGCAGTACTTC. Amino acids: CAWSAGAGGGEQYF.

The rearrangement uses TRBV6-5 and TRBJ1-2; D gene uncertain. In germline, CDR1 is MNHEY, CDR2 SVGAGI. The CDR3 loop spans 13 amino acids. Trimming took off 5 bases at V and 4 bases at J, with 11 bases between the two ends. The CDR3 nucleotides are TGTGCCAGCAGTGAAACAGCTGCCTATGGCTACACCTTC. Its protein product is CASSETAAYGYTF.

In DNA form, the CDR3 reads TGCGCCAGCAGCCAAAGGTCAGGGACGAGCTCCTACGAGCAGTACTTC. This codes for CASSQRSGTSSYEQYF. The V gene is TRBV4-1, the J gene TRBJ2-7; D is perhaps TRBD1 or TRBD2 (5 bases each). Germline loops: CDR1 MGHRA, CDR2 YSYEKL. Trimming removed 2 bases at V and 0 bases at J, with 14 bases between. The CDR3 extends over 16 amino acids.

The chain links TRBV27 to TRBJ2-7; perhaps D is TRBD1 or TRBD2 (6 bases each). Trimming shortened V by 2 bases and J by 6 bases, and 14 bases separated the two germline ends. CDR1 is MNHEY, CDR2 SMNVEV, per germline (reference sequence). The CDR3 loop spans 14 amino acids. The CDR3 loop reads CASSLGGGGSEQYF. The CDR3 region has the DNA TGTGCCAGCAGTTTAGGCGGAGGGGGGAGCGAGCAGTACTTC.

This clone has only one observation. The chain combines TRBV10-1 with TRBJ1-1; no clear D gene. The CDR3 extends over 12 amino acids. V was pared by 4 bases and J by 7 bases, with 10 bases between. Germline values: CDR1 WNHNN, CDR2 SYGVQD (reference sequence). The CDR3 reads CASSGRNGEAFF. DNA of the CDR3: TGCGCCAGCAGTGGACGAAATGGTGAAGCTTTCTTT.

Comments on this clone: Other DNA sequences within the sample encode an identical CDR3. The chain has TRBV7-9 and TRBJ1-4; D remains unclear. CDR1 and CDR2 (germline): SEHNR, FQNEAQ (reference sequence). Trimming shortened V by 2 bases and J by 4 bases, and 2 bases separated the two germline ends. The CDR3 spans 12 residues. The CDR3, as DNA: TGTGCCAGCAGCTTATTTAATGAAAAACTGTTTTTT. This encodes CASSLFNEKLFF.